The sequence of this T cell receptor beta chain was determined in a study of graft-versus-host responses after intestinal transplantation. The study's findings and limits: Researchers found GvH clones in recipient marrow, and some showed up first in ileum or blood.

Worth noting for this clone: The antigen remains undetermined.

The CDR3 is 17 residues long. From germline, CDR1 is SGHNT and CDR2 YYREEE (reference sequence). V lost 3 bases and J lost 4; bases outside the gene matches: 9. Libraries were prepared by immunoSEQ multiplex PCR; TCRdb keeps only in-frame clonotypes and omits some of them. The sample holds around 110,000 clones; roughly nine tenths are singletons and the top ten take around 0.2%. This clonotype was obtained from a human donor who received an intestinal transplant. The sequenced sample was unstimulated CD4+ T cells sorted from spleen or lymph node cells, obtained before intestinal transplant. V gene TRBV5-4 combines with J gene TRBJ1-6, with 8 bases lining up with TRBD1. The CDR3 loop reads CASSSLNRGTYNSPLHF. The CDR3 region has the DNA TGTGCCAGCAGCTCTTTAAACAGGGGGACTTATAATTCACCCCTCCACTTT.